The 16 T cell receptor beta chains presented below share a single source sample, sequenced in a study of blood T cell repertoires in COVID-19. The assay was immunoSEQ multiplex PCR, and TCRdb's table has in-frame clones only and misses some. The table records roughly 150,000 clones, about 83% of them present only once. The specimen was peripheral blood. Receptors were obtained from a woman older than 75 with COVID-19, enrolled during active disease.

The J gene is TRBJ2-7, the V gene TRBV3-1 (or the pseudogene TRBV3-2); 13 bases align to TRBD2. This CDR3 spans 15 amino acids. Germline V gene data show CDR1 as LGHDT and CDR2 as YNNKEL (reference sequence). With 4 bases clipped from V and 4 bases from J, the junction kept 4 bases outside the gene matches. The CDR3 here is CASSRLAGGRYEQYF. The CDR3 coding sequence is TGTGCCAGCAGCCGACTAGCGGGGGGTCGGTACGAGCAGTACTTC.

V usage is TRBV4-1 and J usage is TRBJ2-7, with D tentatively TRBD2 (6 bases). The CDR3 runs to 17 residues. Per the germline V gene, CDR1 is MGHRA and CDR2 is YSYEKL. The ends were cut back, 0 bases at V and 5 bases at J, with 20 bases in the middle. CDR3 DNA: TGCGCCAGCAGCCAAGAACCAGGGTACCGGGAGTCGCACGAGCAGTACTTC. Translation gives CASSQEPGYRESHEQYF.

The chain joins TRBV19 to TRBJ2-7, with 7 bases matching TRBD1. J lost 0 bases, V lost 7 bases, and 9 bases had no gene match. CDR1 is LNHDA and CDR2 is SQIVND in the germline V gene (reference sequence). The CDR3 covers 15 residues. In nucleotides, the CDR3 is TGTGCCAGTAACCCCTCGGACAGGATCTCCTACGAGCAGTACTTC. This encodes CASNPSDRISYEQYF.

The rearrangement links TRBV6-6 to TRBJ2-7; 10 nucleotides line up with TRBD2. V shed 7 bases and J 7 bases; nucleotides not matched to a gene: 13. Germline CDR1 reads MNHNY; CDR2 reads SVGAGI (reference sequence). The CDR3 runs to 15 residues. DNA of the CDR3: TGTGCCAGCATTGATACTAGCGGGGCCTTGCTGGAGCAGTACTTC. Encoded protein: CASIDTSGALLEQYF.

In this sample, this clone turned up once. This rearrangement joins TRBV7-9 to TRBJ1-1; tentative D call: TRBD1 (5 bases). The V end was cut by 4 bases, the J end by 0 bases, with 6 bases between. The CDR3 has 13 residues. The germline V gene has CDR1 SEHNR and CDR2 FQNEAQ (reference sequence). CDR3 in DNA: TGTGCCAGCAGCTCCAGGGTGAACACTGAAGCTTTCTTT. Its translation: CASSSRVNTEAFF. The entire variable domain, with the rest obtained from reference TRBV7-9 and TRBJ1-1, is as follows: DTGVSQNPRHKITKRGQNVTFRCDPISEHNRLYWYRQTLGQGPEFLTYFQNEAQLEKSRLLSDRFSAERPKGSFSTLEIQRTEQGDSAMYLCASSSRVNTEAFFGQGTRLTVV.

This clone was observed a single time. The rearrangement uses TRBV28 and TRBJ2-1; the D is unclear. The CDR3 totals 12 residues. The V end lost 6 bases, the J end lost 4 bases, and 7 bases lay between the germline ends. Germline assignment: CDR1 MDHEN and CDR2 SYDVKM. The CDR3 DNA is TGTGCCAGCAGCCCATTTTACAATGAGCAGTTCTTC. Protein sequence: CASSPFYNEQFF.

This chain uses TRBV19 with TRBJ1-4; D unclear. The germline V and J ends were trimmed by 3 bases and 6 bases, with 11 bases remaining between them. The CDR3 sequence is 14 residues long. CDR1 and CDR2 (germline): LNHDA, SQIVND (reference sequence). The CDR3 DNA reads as TGTGCCAGTAGTATTTTAATGGGCGATGAAAAACTGTTTTTT. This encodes CASSILMGDEKLFF.

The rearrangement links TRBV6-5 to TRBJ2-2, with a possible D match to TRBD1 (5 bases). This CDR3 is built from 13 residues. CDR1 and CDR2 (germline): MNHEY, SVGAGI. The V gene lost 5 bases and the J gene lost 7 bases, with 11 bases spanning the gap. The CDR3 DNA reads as TGTGCCAGCAGTCCTACTCAGGGCGGGGAGCTGTTTTTT. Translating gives CASSPTQGGELFF.

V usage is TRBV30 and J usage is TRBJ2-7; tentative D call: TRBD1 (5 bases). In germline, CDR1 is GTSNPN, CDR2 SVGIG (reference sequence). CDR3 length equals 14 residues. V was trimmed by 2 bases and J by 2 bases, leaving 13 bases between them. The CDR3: CAWSIPPGTYEQYF. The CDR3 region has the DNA TGTGCCTGGAGTATCCCCCCAGGGACCTACGAGCAGTACTTC.

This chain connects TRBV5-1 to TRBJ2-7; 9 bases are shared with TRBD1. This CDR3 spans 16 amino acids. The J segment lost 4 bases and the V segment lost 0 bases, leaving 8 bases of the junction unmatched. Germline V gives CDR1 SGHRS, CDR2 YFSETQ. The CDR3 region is CASSLAGTGLAYEQYF. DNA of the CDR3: TGCGCCAGCAGCTTGGCCGGGACAGGGTTAGCGTACGAGCAGTACTTC.

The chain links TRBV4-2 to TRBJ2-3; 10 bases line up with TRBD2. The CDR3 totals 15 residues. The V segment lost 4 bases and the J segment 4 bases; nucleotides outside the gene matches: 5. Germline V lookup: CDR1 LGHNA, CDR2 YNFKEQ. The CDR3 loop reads CASSPAGGMPDTQYF. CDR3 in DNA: TGTGCCAGCAGCCCAGCGGGGGGGATGCCAGATACGCAGTATTTT.

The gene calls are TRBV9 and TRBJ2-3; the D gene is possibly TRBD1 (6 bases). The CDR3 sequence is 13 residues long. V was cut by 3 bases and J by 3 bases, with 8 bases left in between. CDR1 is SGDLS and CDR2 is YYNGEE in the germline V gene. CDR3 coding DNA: TGTGCCAGCAGCGGACAGGCTACAGATACGCAGTATTTT. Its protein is CASSGQATDTQYF.

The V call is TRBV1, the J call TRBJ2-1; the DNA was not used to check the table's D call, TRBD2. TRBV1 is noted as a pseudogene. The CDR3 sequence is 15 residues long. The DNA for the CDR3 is TGCACCAGCAGCCAAGTAACGCGGGAGCCTGGGGAGCAGTTCTTC. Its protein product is CTSSQVTREPGEQFF.

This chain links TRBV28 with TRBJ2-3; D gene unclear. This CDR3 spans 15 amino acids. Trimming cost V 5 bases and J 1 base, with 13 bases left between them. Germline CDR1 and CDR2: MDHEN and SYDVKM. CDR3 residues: CASSLYVPGTDTQYF. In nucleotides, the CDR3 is TGTGCCAGCAGTCTCTATGTCCCTGGCACAGATACGCAGTATTTT. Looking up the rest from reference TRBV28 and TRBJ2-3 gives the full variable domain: DVKVTQSSRYLVKRTGEKVFLECVQDMDHENMFWYRQDPGLGLRLIYFSYDVKMKEKGDIPEGYSVSREKKERFSLILESASTNQTSMYLCASSLYVPGTDTQYFGPGTRLTVL.

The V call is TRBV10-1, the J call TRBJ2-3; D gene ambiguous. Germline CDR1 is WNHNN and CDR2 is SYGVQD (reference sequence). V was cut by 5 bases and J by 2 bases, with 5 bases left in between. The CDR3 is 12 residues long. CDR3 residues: CASSHITDTQYF. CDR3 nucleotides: TGCGCCAGCAGTCACATCACAGATACGCAGTATTTT.

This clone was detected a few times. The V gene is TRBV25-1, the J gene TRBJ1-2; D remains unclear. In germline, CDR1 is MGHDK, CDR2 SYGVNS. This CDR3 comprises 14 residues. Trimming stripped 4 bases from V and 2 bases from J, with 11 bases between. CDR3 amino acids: CASSGSNKNYGYTF. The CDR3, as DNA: TGTGCCAGCAGTGGCTCAAACAAGAACTATGGCTACACCTTC.